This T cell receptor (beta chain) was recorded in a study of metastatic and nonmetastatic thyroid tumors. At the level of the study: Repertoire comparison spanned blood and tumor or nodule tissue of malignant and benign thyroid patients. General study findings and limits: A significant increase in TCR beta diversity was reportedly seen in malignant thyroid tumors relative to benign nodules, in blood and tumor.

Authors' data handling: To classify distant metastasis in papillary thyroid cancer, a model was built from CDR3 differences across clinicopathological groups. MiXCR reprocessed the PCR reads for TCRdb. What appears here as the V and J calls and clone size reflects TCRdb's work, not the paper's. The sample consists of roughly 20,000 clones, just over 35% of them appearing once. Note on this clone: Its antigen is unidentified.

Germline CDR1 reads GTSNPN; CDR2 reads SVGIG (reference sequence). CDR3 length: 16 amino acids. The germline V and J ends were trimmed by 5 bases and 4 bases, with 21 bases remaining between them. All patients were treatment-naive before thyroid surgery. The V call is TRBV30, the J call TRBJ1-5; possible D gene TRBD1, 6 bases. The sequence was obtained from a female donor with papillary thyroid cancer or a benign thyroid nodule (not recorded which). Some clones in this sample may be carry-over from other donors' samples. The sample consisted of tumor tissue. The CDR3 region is CAWHRGGHIRNQPQHF. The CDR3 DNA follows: TGTGCCTGGCACCGAGGGGGACACATCCGGAATCAGCCCCAGCATTTT.